This TCR beta chain was captured by sequencing in a study of control samples from healthy donors and cancer patients (dated by TCRdb to about 2020). The method behind the library was the immunoSEQ multiplex PCR assay. TCRdb carries this immuneACCESS record with in-frame sequences only. Its versions omit some clonotypes, under half of them owing to an unresolved V gene in the studies checked, with the rest unexplained. Within this sample are under 80,000 clones, with approximately 94% of them counted one time only. The ten top clones hold approximately 2.5% of the sample. In regard to this clone: The clone's antigen remains unknown. Base qualities are missing; no much larger clone stands one base away.

The TCR sequence derives from a woman in her 30s in good health. Sequenced material: blood.

The CDR3 is CASSQDRHGYTF. The DNA is TGCGCCAGCAGCCAAGATAGACATGGCTACACCTTC. The chain is encoded by TRBV4-1 joined to TRBJ1-2; the D gene lacks a confident call. The germline V gene supplies CDR1 MGHRA and CDR2 YSYEKL. Trimming costs V 0 bases and J 6 bases, and their ends lie 5 bases apart. The CDR3, from cysteine to phenylalanine, totals 12 residues. The retained sequence is limited to the CDR3, 36 bases, with the frame set at the first base.